These 17 T cell receptor beta chains were all obtained from the same sample, sequenced in a study of read filtering for tumor transcriptome and immune sequencing (TCRdb year 2020). Sequencing used an Illumina HiSeq 4000. TCR libraries were built from 400 ng RNA with the Immunoverse kit, using molecular barcoded adaptors covering alpha/delta and beta/gamma chains. The public sequencing data were trimmed at Q25 with fastp and processed into clonotypes with MiXCR by TCRdb, which kept only in-frame beta chains. A single entry per CDR3 protein holds the most common genes and DNA from its merged rows. The sample includes about 24,000 distinct CDR3 sequences, with around a fifth observed a single time. 40% to 55% of the sample is held by the ten biggest clonotypes. The material sequenced was a population of CD138-negative cells sorted from bone marrow. The cell subset or site label for this specimen denotes: bone marrow mononuclear cells depleted of CD138+ plasma/myeloma cells by negative magnetic selection. These receptor sequences come from a donor aged 40 or older with multiple myeloma.

This clonotype was counted ten times or more. The chain recombines TRBV5-6 with TRBJ1-1, with D maybe TRBD1 (5 bases). Between the trimmed V and J ends, which lost 3 bases and 0 bases, there was a span of 9 bases. This CDR3 is built from 14 residues. Germline CDR1 SGHDT, CDR2 YYEEEE. The CDR3 loop reads CASSWDSLNTEAFF. The CDR3 nucleotides read TGTGCCAGCAGCTGGGACTCCTTGAACACTGAAGCTTTCTTT.

In the case of this clonotype: One junction end disagrees with the germline gene, perhaps due to a read error. The J gene is TRBJ1-1, the V gene TRBV6-1, with a possible D match to TRBD1 (6 bases). This CDR3 has 14 residues. Per germline, CDR1 MNHNS and CDR2 SASEGT. The CDR3 nucleotides are TGTGCCAGCAGTGCACGGGGGCGGTACACTGAAGCTCTCTTT. Its protein product is CASSARGRYTEALF.

This clonotype was recorded at least ten times. The rearrangement uses TRBV6-1 and TRBJ1-2; 7 bases match TRBD1. The CDR3 is made up of 15 amino acids. Germline loops: CDR1 MNHNS, CDR2 SASEGT. Losses at the gene ends were 1 base for V and 6 bases for J; bases not matched to a gene: 8. This CDR3 reads CASSEEVGGGHGYTF. CDR3 in DNA: TGTGCCAGCAGTGAAGAGGTGGGAGGGGGCCATGGCTACACCTTC.

This clonotype was detected ten times or more. This chain connects TRBV5-1 to TRBJ1-1; no reliable D call. This CDR3 is 14 amino acids long. Germline V gene data show CDR1 as SGHRS and CDR2 as YFSETQ. The germline V and J ends were trimmed by 7 bases and 4 bases, with 17 bases remaining between them. The CDR3 nucleotides read TGCGCCAGCGGACCTAGGGAAAGCAGCACTGAAGCTTTCTTT. It translates to CASGPRESSTEAFF. The full variable domain, with the rest looked up from reference TRBV5-1 and TRBJ1-1, is KAGVTQTPRYLIKTRGQQVTLSCSPISGHRSVSWYQQTPGQGLQFLFEYFSETQRNKGNFPGRFSGRQFSNSRSEMNVSTLELGDSALYLCASGPRESSTEAFFGQGTRLTVV.

The rearrangement links TRBV28 to TRBJ1-1; 8 nucleotides align to TRBD1. This CDR3 spans 14 amino acids. CDR1 MDHEN and CDR2 SYDVKM come from the germline V gene. V trimming: 5 bases; J trimming: 8 bases; junction bases outside the gene matches: 10. The CDR3 DNA reads TGTGCCAGCAGTCCAGGACAGGGTCACGCAGAAGCTTTCTTT. Its translation: CASSPGQGHAEAFF.

This clonotype was found a few times. A read error may produce the germline difference seen at one junction end. The V call is TRBV28, the J call TRBJ2-3; 12 nucleotides match TRBD2. From germline, CDR1 is MDHEN and CDR2 SYDVKM. The CDR3 consists of 16 residues. This CDR3 is CANSLTSGGRGDTQYF. DNA for the CDR3: TGTGCCAACAGTTTAACTAGCGGGGGGCGGGGAGATACGCAGTATTTT. Drawing the rest from reference TRBV28 and TRBJ2-3, the complete variable domain is DVKVTQSSRYLVKRTGEKVFLECVQDMDHENMFWYRQDPGLGLRLIYFSYDVKMKEKGDIPEGYSVSREKKERFSLILESASTNQTSMYLCANSLTSGGRGDTQYFGPGTRLTVL.

Regarding this clonotype: It is likely a read error, because the conserved phenylalanine at the end of the CDR3 is missing. The DNA is omitted, as the CDR3 cannot be located on it reliably, and the CDR3 follows TCRdb's listing. The chain couples TRBV5-1 to TRBJ1-1. Including both end residues, the CDR3 is 14 amino acids long. Germline CDR1 reads SGHRS; CDR2 reads YFSETQ. This chain's CDR3 is CASSLKGLNTEALL.

J is TRBJ1-2 and V is TRBV20-1; the D gene is possibly TRBD1 (5 bases). The V and J ends lost 0 bases and 2 bases respectively, with 7 bases between them. CDR1 and CDR2 (germline): DFQATT, SNEGSKA (reference sequence). The length of the CDR3 is 13 residues. The CDR3 loop reads CSARDNRNYGYTF. DNA for the CDR3: TGCAGTGCTAGAGATAACAGGAACTATGGCTACACCTTC.

Many counts were recorded for this clonotype. The V gene is TRBV28, the J gene TRBJ1-5, with a weak D call TRBD1 (5 bases). V lost 5 bases and J lost 4, with 15 bases in between. Germline CDR1 is MDHEN and CDR2 is SYDVKM. The CDR3 runs to 15 residues. CDR3 loop: CASSPGWGGNQPQHF. CDR3 in DNA: TGTGCCAGCAGTCCCGGTTGGGGGGGGAATCAGCCCCAGCATTTT.

This clonotype was detected ten times or more. The chain uses TRBV20-1 and TRBJ1-1, with D tentatively TRBD1 (5 bases). Germline V gene lookup returns CDR1 DFQATT and CDR2 SNEGSKA (reference sequence). The CDR3 is 13 residues long. V lost 4 bases to trimming and J lost 3 bases, with 12 bases between them. The CDR3 coding sequence is TGCAGTGCTACGGCAGGGACGGACACTGAAGCTTTCTTT. Translated, it gives CSATAGTDTEAFF.

This clonotype was observed many times. The genes are TRBV20-1 and TRBJ2-5, with D possibly TRBD1 on 6 matching bases. The V end lost 4 bases, the J end lost 1 base, and 10 bases lay between the germline ends. CDR1 is DFQATT and CDR2 is SNEGSKA in the germline V gene (reference sequence). The CDR3 has 13 amino acids. The CDR3 protein is CSATGHVQETQYF. DNA for the CDR3: TGCAGTGCTACGGGACATGTCCAAGAGACCCAGTACTTC.

CDR3 loop: CASSVWDRSETQYF. In DNA form, the CDR3 reads TGTGCCAGCAGCGTATGGGACAGGTCGGAGACCCAGTACTTC. This sequence joins TRBV9 and TRBJ2-5; 8 positions match TRBD1. The CDR3 length is 14 residues. After removal of 1 base from V and 5 bases from J, the junction contained 4 bases not matched to a gene. Germline CDR1 and CDR2: SGDLS and YYNGEE. Complete variable domain (other parts from reference TRBV9 and TRBJ2-5): DSGVTQTPKHLITATGQRVTLRCSPRSGDLSVYWYQQSLDQGLQFLIQYYNGEERAKGNILERFSAQQFPDLHSELNLSSLELGDSALYFCASSVWDRSETQYFGPGTRLLVL.

This rearrangement joins TRBV4-1 to TRBJ2-1; TRBD2 is a possible D gene (7 bases). Germline lookup yields CDR1 MGHRA and CDR2 YSYEKL. V was pared by 0 bases and J by 7 bases, with 19 bases between. There are 17 residues in the CDR3. In DNA, the CDR3 is TGCGCCAGCAGCCAAGATGTTGGGGGGGCCGTTTCGAATGAGCAGTTCTTC. Protein sequence: CASSQDVGGAVSNEQFF.

This clonotype came up many times. This chain uses TRBV3-1 with TRBJ2-5; no definite D call. The CDR3 covers 18 residues. CDR1 LGHDT and CDR2 YNNKEL come from the germline V gene (reference sequence). The germline V and J ends were trimmed by 2 bases and 7 bases, with 26 bases remaining between them. CDR3 coding DNA: TGTGCCAGCAGCCAAAGGAGCCCAGGCGCCATTCAATACGGGACCCAGTACTTC. It codes for CASSQRSPGAIQYGTQYF.

This clonotype has a handful of counts. At one boundary the junction diverges from the germline segment, which might be a read error. Written as DNA, the CDR3 is TGTGCCTGCAGTGAAGAGACTAGCTGGGTCTATGACAATGAACAGTTCTTC. Its protein is CACSEETSWVYDNEQFF. The J gene is TRBJ2-1, the V gene TRBV6-1; TRBD2 matches at 7 bases. Per germline, CDR1 MNHNS and CDR2 SASEGT. The CDR3 contains 17 residues.

In this sample, this clonotype turned up a few times. V and J are TRBV14 and TRBJ1-5, with D uncertain. The CDR3 has 14 amino acids. Germline-derived CDR1 and CDR2 are SGHDN and FVKESK. The V end was cut by 4 bases, the J end by 6 bases, with 13 bases between. The CDR3 loop reads CASSPAGLGQPQHF. CDR3 DNA sequence: TGTGCCAGCAGCCCTGCAGGTCTGGGTCAGCCCCAGCATTTT.

Sample share makes this clonotype large (0.1 to 1%). This chain uses TRBV10-3 with TRBJ1-6, with TRBD1 matching over 7 bases. In germline, CDR1 is ENHRY, CDR2 SYGVKD. CDR3 length: 15 residues. Trimming at V came to 0 bases and at J to 5 bases, leaving 1 base not matched to a gene. The CDR3 nucleotides read TGTGCCATCAGTGAGTCGGGACAGAATAATTCACCCCTCCACTTT. Residues: CAISESGQNNSPLHF.